Sequencing of this TCR beta chain was carried out in a study of T cell changes during pregnancy in multiple sclerosis. Clones were read by immunoSEQ multiplex PCR, and TCRdb kept only the in-frame ones, dropping some. The data show 76,000 or so clones, around 93% seen once. Trimming cost V 6 bases and J 2 bases, with 14 bases left between them. Looked up from germline, CDR1 is MNHEY and CDR2 is SVGAGI. CDR3 length equals 14 residues. The input for sequencing was peripheral blood, taken in the second trimester of pregnancy. The TCR sequence derives from a female donor in good health, enrolled as a control in a pregnancy study. V is TRBV6-5 and J is TRBJ2-7; the D gene is possibly TRBD2 (6 bases). The CDR3 coding sequence is TGTGCCAGCAGCAGGGACTTGAACACCTACGAGCAGTACTTC. This sequence encodes CASSRDLNTYEQYF.